A selection of T cell receptor beta chains follows, all from one sample in a study of T cells after yellow fever vaccination. TCRdb recomputed calls from the 5' RACE reads with MiXCR, one row per CDR3 protein. Among under 250,000 distinct CDR3 sequences, 6.9% were seen once, and the ten largest hold approximately 0.85%. The sample in question was CD4+ T cells sorted from PBMCs, obtained 15 days after the yellow fever booster vaccination. All receptors come from a man in his thirties or forties who received the YFV17D yellow fever vaccine. Both conserved end residues are part of each CDR3. D genes are given only for firm matches. Part of the rows lack a size; the others show once, few, many or a class for expanded clones.

CDR3 protein | CDR3 DNA | J gene | clone size | D gene | V gene
CSAGHGPYEQYF | TGCAGCGCCGGACACGGTCCCTACGAGCAGTACTTC | TRBJ2-7 | many | - | TRBV29-1
CSARTGAFYNEQFF | TGCAGTGCTAGGACAGGGGCATTCTACAATGAGCAGTTCTTC | TRBJ2-1 | - | TRBD1 | TRBV20-1
CASSLQGPPDTQYF | TGTGCCAGCTCACTACAGGGCCCCCCAGATACGCAGTATTTT | TRBJ2-3 | few | - | TRBV18
CSAKRQGYTGELFF | TGCAGTGCTAAAAGACAGGGGTACACCGGGGAGCTGTTTTTT | TRBJ2-2 | - | TRBD1 | TRBV20-1
CASSLGLADSTDTQYF | TGTGCCAGCAGCCTGGGACTAGCGGACAGCACAGATACGCAGTATTTT | TRBJ2-3 | few | TRBD2 | TRBV5-8
CASSLEGEQYF | TGTGCCAGCAGTTTGGAGGGCGAGCAGTACTTC | TRBJ2-7 | many | - | TRBV5-1
CASKSGTGHQPQHF | TGTGCCAGCAAATCCGGGACGGGGCATCAGCCCCAGCATTTT | TRBJ1-5 | - | - | TRBV6-1
CSVVGLRGSDTQYF | TGCAGCGTTGTGGGGTTGAGGGGCTCAGATACGCAGTATTTT | TRBJ2-3 | many | - | TRBV29-1
CASSLMIEQFF | TGTGCCAGCAGTCTGATGATTGAGCAGTTCTTC | TRBJ2-1 | - | - | TRBV12-3/TRBV12-4
CASSLTPTDTQYF | TGTGCCAGCAGCTTGACTCCGACAGATACGCAGTATTTT | TRBJ2-3 | many | - | TRBV7-7
CASSTNTGGYYGYTF | TGTGCCAGCAGCACTAACACAGGGGGCTACTATGGCTACACCTTC | TRBJ1-2 | many | TRBD1 | TRBV6-5
CASSEGGLAGVQETQYF | TGCGCCAGCAGCGAGGGTGGGCTAGCGGGAGTTCAAGAGACCCAGTACTTC | TRBJ2-5 | - | TRBD2 | TRBV5-1
CASSLAPGAGEGEQFF | TGTGCCAGCAGTTTAGCCCCCGGGGCAGGGGAGGGTGAGCAGTTCTTC | TRBJ2-1 | many | - | TRBV12-3/TRBV12-4
CASSTSPGGLAETQYF | TGTGCCAGCAGCACCTCGCCCGGGGGACTAGCGGAGACCCAGTACTTC | TRBJ2-5 | few | TRBD2 | TRBV9
CASTQGAPKEETQYF | TGTGCCAGCACCCAAGGAGCACCCAAAGAGGAGACCCAGTACTTC | TRBJ2-5 | - | - | TRBV2
CAWGQGNSPLHF | TGTGCCTGGGGACAGGGTAATTCACCCCTCCACTTT | TRBJ1-6 | few | TRBD1 | TRBV30
CASSPPQGGHEQYF | TGTGCCAGCAGTCCCCCCCAGGGGGGGCACGAGCAGTACTTC | TRBJ2-7 | many | - | TRBV28
CASSLVPAGLAGDTQYF | TGCGCCAGCAGCTTGGTTCCTGCGGGGCTAGCAGGCGATACGCAGTATTTT | TRBJ2-3 | many | - | TRBV5-1
CASSFVGEQETQYF | TGTGCCAGCAGCTTCGTGGGGGAACAAGAGACCCAGTACTTC | TRBJ2-5 | - | - | TRBV5-4
CSARDSVLSRVYGYTF | TGCAGTGCTAGAGATTCAGTCCTCTCGAGGGTATATGGCTACACCTTC | TRBJ1-2 | many | - | TRBV20-1